The clone carrying this T cell receptor beta chain was seen a single time. Its antigen is not known. This record belongs to a study of shared clonotypes between healthy human individuals. J was trimmed by 1 base and V by 4 bases; bases with no gene match: 3. Germline lookup yields CDR1 SGHTA and CDR2 FQGNSA. The CDR3 is made up of 14 amino acids. Study-wide findings and caveats: Compared with clonotypes that all four donors shared, non-shared clonotypes had lower generation probabilities.

Running of the assay took place at deep level. An approximately 210 ng quantity of DNA, 32,000 or so T cell genomes, went into the sorted-subset replicate PCRs. The repertoire was sequenced with immunoSEQ multiplex PCR; TCRdb's copy has only in-frame clones and lacks some. The table includes over a million clones, over 95% detected once. Every donor, a Caucasian adult, lived in Nashville, Tennessee. The chain is built from TRBV7-2 and TRBJ1-1; 7 nucleotides match TRBD1. This clonotype was obtained from a man younger than 40 in good health. The sequenced material came from naive CD4+ T cells sorted from blood. The subset here: CD45RA+ positively selected. CDR3 coding DNA: TGTGCCAGCAGCTCTCAGGGGGGGAACACTGAAGCTTTCTTT. Residues: CASSSQGGNTEAFF.